This TCR beta chain emerged from a study of blood T cells in healthy people across ages. Study-wide points: Percentage of naive T cells showed a strong correlation with TCR beta diversity.

Together with a sample-barcoded 5' primer, a J-beta primer mix was included in a second PCR lasting roughly 6 to 12 cycles. TCRdb itself ran the 5' RACE reads through MiXCR, one entry per CDR3 protein. This table holds about 770,000 distinct CDR3 sequences, 44% found once. Each sample yielded at least 5.5 micrograms of PBMC total RNA. CDR1 and CDR2 (germline): LGHNA, YSLEER. The CDR3 has 17 residues. Worth noting for this clonotype: Its specificity is not known. At one end the junction does not follow the germline gene, possibly because of a read error.

The receptor was isolated from a man in his 60s in good health. The chain combines TRBV4-3 with TRBJ2-1; 9 positions match TRBD2. The sample was blood. As DNA, the CDR3 is TGCGCCAGCAGCCAAGACCTGACTAGCGGCTCCTACAATGGGCAGTTCTTC. This translates into CASSQDLTSGSYNGQFF.